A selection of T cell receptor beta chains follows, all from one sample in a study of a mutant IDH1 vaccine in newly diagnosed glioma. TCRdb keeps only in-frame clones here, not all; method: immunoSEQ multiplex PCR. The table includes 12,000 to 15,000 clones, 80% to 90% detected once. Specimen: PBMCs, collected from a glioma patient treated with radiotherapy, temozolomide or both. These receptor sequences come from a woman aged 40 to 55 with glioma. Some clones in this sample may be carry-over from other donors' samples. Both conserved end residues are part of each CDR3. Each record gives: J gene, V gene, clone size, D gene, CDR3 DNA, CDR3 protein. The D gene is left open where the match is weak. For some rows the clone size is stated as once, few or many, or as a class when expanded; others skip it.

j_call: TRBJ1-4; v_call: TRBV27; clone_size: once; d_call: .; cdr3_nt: TGTGCCAGCAGTATGACAGGCGTGGGGAATGAAAAACTGTTTTTT; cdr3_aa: CASSMTGVGNEKLFF
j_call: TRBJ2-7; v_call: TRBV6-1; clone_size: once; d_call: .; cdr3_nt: TGTGCCAGCAGCGAGAACTACGAGCAGTACTTC; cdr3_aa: CASSENYEQYF
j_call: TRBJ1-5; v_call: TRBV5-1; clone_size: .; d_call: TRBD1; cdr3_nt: TGCGCCAGCAGCCCGGGGACAGGGGCCAATCAGCCCCAGCATTTT; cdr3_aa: CASSPGTGANQPQHF
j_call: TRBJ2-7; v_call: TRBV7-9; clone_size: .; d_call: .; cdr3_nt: TGTGCCAGCAGCCACGACTACGAGCAGTACTTC; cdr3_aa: CASSHDYEQYF
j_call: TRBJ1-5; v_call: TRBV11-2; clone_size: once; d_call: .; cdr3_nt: TGTGCCAGCAGCTTAGATAGGGCCCCAACGCCCCAGCATTTT; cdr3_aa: CASSLDRAPTPQHF
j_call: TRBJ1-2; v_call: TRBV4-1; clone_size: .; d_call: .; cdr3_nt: TGCGCCAGCAGCCAAGAGGCAGCGCGGGGTAACTATGGCTACACCTTC; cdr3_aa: CASSQEAARGNYGYTF
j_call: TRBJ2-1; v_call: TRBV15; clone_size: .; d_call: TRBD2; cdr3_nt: TGTGCCACCAGCAGAGATGGGACTATGCGTTATGAGCAGTTCTTC; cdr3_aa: CATSRDGTMRYEQFF
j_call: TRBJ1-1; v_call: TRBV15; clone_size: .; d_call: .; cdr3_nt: TGTGCCACCAGCAGAGGGTCGGGGGCGAACACTGAAGCTTTCTTT; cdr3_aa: CATSRGSGANTEAFF
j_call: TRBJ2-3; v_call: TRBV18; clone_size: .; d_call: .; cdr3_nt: TGTGCCAGCTCACCACGCCCCCGGACAGATCATCCAGATACGCAGTATTTT; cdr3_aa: CASSPRPRTDHPDTQYF
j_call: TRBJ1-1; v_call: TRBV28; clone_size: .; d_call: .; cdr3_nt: TGTGCCAGCAGGGAATTCCAGGGCAAGAACACTGAAGCTTTCTTT; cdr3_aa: CASREFQGKNTEAFF
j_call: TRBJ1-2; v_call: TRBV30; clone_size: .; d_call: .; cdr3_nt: TGTGCCTGGAGTCCCCCCGGGGCCGGGGGAACGATCTATGGCTACACCTTC; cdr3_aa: CAWSPPGAGGTIYGYTF
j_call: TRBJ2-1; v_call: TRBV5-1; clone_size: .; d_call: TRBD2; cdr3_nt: TGCGCCAGCAGCCCCACGGTGGCGGGAGGGCCCAATGAGCAGTTCTTC; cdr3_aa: CASSPTVAGGPNEQFF
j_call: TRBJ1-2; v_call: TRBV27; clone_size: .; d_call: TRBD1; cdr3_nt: TGTGCCAGCAGTTTATACGGGACAGGCTCCGGTAACTATGGCTACACCTTC; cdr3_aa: CASSLYGTGSGNYGYTF
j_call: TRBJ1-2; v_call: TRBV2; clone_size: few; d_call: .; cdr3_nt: TGTGCCAGCAGCGATACAGGTCGGAATGGCTACACCTTC; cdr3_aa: CASSDTGRNGYTF
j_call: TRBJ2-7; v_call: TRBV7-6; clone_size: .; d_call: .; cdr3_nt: TGTGCCAGCAGCCTAAGCGGAACTTACAACGAGCAGTACTTC; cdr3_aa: CASSLSGTYNEQYF
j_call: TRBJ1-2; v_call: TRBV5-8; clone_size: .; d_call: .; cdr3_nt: TGTGCCAGCAGCTTCAGGGGCTATGGCTACACCTTC; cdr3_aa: CASSFRGYGYTF
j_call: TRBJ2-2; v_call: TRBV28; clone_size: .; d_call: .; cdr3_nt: TGTGCCAGCAGTCTTTTGACTAGCACCGGGGAGCTGTTTTTT; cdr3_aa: CASSLLTSTGELFF
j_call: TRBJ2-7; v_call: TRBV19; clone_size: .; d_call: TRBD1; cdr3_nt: TGTGCCAGTAGTCGGACAGGAATATACGAGCAGTACTTC; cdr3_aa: CASSRTGIYEQYF
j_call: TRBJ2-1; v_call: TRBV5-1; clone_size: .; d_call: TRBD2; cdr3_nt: TGCGCCAGCAGCTTGGTTCTAGCGGGTCTCAGAGGTGAGCAGTTCTTC; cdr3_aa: CASSLVLAGLRGEQFF
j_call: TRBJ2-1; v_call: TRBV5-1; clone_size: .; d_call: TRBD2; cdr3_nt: TGCGCCAGCAGCTTGGAAGGGCTAGCGGGAGCCTATGAGCAGTTCTTC; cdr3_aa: CASSLEGLAGAYEQFF
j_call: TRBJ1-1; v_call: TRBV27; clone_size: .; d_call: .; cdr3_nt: TGTGCCAGCAGTTTCTCGCCGGCAGGGCAAAACACTGAAGCTTTCTTT; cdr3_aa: CASSFSPAGQNTEAFF
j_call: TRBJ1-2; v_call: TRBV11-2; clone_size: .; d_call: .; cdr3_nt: TGTGCCAGCAGCTTAAATCGCTTTGCTAACTATGGCTACACCTTC; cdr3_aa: CASSLNRFANYGYTF
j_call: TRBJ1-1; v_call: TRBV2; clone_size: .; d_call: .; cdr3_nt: TGTGCCAGCAGGTCAGGGGTTGTGAACACTGAAGCTTTCTTT; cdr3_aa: CASRSGVVNTEAFF
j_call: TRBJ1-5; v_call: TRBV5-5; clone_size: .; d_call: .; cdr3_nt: TGTGCCAGCAGCTTGTCGACAGAATACAATCAGCCCCAGCATTTT; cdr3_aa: CASSLSTEYNQPQHF
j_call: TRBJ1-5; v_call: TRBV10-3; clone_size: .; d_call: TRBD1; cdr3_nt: TGTGCCATCAGCCCAGGACAGGCGGGACAGCCCCAGCATTTT; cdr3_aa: CAISPGQAGQPQHF
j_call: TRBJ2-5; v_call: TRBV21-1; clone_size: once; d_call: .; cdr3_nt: TGTGCCAACCCCCCCGGGGAGTACTTC; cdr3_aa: CANPPGEYF
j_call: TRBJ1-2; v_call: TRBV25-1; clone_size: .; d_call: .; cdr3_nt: TGTGCCAGCAGTGAGACGGCGGTCTATGGCTACACCTTC; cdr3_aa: CASSETAVYGYTF
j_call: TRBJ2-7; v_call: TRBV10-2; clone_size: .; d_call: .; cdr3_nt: TGCGCCAGCAGTGGGTGGTCCTACGAGCAGTACTTC; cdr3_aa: CASSGWSYEQYF
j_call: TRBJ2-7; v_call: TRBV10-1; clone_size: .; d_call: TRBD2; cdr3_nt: TGCGCCAGCAGCCCAGGACTAGCGGGAAGAGACGAGCAGTACTTC; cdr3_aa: CASSPGLAGRDEQYF
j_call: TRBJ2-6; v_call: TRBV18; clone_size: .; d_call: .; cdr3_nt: TGTGCCAGCTCACCACTTCTCTCTGGGGCCAACGTCCTGACTTTC; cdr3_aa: CASSPLLSGANVLTF
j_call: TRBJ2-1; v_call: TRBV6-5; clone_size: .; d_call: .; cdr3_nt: TGTGCCAGCAGACTCGGGGTCGTCTCCTACAATGAGCAGTTCTTC; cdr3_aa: CASRLGVVSYNEQFF
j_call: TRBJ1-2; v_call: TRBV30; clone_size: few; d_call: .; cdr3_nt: TGTGCCTGGAGGTACAGGGCTGGCTACACCTTC; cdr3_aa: CAWRYRAGYTF
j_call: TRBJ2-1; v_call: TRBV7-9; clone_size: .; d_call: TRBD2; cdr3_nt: TGTGCCAGCAGGTTCCCCGGGGGGGCCGACAATGAGCAGTTCTTC; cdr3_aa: CASRFPGGADNEQFF
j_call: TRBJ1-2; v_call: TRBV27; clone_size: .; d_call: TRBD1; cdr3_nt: TGTGCCAGCAGTCGGGGACAGGGGGCCAACTATGGCTACACCTTC; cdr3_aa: CASSRGQGANYGYTF
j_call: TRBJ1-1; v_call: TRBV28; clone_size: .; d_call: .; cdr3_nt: TGTGCCAGCAGGGACACCTCGGAAGCTTTCTTT; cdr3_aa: CASRDTSEAFF
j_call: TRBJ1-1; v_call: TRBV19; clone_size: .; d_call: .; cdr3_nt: TGTGCCAGTAGTGCAAAGGGTTTCTGGACTGAAGCTTTCTTT; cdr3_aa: CASSAKGFWTEAFF
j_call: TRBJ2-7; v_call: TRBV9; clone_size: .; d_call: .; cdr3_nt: TGTGCCAGCAGCGAGGGGGGGACGTACTCCTACGAGCAGTACTTC; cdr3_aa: CASSEGGTYSYEQYF
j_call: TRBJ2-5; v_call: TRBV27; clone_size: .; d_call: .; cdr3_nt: TGTGCCAGCAGCCGCGCGACGCCACAAGAGACCCAGTACTTC; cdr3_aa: CASSRATPQETQYF
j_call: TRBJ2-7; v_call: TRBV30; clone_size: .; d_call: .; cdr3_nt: TGTGCCTTGACAGTCACAGGAGGCTACGAGCAGTACTTC; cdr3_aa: CALTVTGGYEQYF
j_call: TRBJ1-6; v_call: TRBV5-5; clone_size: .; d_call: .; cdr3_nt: TGTGCCAGCAGCTCCCTAACGACAGTTTCTAATTCACCCCTCCACTTT; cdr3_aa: CASSSLTTVSNSPLHF
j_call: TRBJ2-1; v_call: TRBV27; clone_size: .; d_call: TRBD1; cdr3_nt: TGTGCCAGCAGTTCTACAGGGGGCCCTGGCAATGAGCAGTTCTTC; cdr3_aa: CASSSTGGPGNEQFF
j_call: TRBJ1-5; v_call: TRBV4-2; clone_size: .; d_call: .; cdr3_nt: TGTGCCAGCAGCCAAGACGAGCAGGGAGGGCAGCCCCAGCATTTT; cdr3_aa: CASSQDEQGGQPQHF
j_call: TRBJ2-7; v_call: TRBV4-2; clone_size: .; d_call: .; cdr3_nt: TGTGCCAGCAGCCAAGTAGGTATATACGAGCAGTACTTC; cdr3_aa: CASSQVGIYEQYF
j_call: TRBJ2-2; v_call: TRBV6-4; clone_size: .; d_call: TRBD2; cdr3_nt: TGTGCCAGCAGTGAAGCGGGAGACACCGGGGAGCTGTTTTTT; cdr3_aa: CASSEAGDTGELFF
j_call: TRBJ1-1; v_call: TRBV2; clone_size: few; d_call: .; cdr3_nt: TGTGCCAGCAGGAGGAGGCCGACGAACACTGAAGCTTTCTTT; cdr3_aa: CASRRRPTNTEAFF
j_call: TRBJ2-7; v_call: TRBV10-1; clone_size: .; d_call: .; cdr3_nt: TGCGCCAGCAGTGCTGGCTACGAGCAGTACTTC; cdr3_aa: CASSAGYEQYF
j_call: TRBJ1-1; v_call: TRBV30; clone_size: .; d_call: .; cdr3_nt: TGTGCCAGGAGGTCCCTCAACACTGAAGCTTTCTTT; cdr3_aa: CARRSLNTEAFF
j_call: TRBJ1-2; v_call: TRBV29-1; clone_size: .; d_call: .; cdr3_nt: TGCAGCGTTGATGCGCGCTCGGAGGGCACCTTC; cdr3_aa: CSVDARSEGTF
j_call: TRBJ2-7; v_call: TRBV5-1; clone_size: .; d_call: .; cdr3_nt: TGCGCCAGCAGCGGGGGTCTCTACGAGCAGTACTTC; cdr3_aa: CASSGGLYEQYF
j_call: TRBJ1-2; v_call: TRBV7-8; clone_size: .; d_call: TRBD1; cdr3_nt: TGTGCCAGCAGCTCGCTCTCGGGACAGGGTAATGGCTACACCTTC; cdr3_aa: CASSSLSGQGNGYTF